The 25 T cell receptor beta chains given below trace back to one sample, sequenced in a study of blood T cell repertoires in COVID-19. Measured with immunoSEQ multiplex PCR; TCRdb has only the in-frame clones, and not every one. The sample contains 200,000 to 250,000 clones, around nine tenths of which appear only once. Material for sequencing was PBMCs or T cells enriched from blood (not recorded which). The receptors were sampled from a woman between 25 and 40 years old who had been exposed to COVID-19.

The J gene is TRBJ2-1, the V gene TRBV19; TRBD2 aligns across 12 bases. CDR3 length equals 16 residues. Germline CDR1 is LNHDA and CDR2 is SQIVND (reference sequence). The ends lost 5 bases at V and 8 bases at J; junction bases unmatched: 10. CDR3 DNA sequence: TGTGCCAGTAGTTCCCGACTAGCGGGAGAGTCTTATGAGCAGTTCTTC. It translates to CASSSRLAGESYEQFF.

The gene calls are TRBV19 and TRBJ2-7, with TRBD1 identical over 8 bases. The ends lost 5 bases at V and 2 bases at J; junction bases unmatched: 5. Germline loops: CDR1 LNHDA, CDR2 SQIVND (reference sequence). The CDR3 is 14 residues long. The CDR3 is CASSPGTGAYEQYF. The CDR3 DNA sequence: TGTGCCAGTAGTCCCGGGACAGGCGCCTACGAGCAGTACTTC.

The J gene is TRBJ2-2, the V gene TRBV7-9, with 7 bases identical to TRBD1. V dropped 5 bases and J dropped 4; count of bases not matched to a gene: 4. Looked up from germline, CDR1 is SEHNR and CDR2 is FQNEAQ (reference sequence). The CDR3 runs to 14 residues. CDR3 DNA sequence: TGTGCCAGCAGCACGGGACAGTTCACCGGGGAGCTGTTTTTT. It encodes CASSTGQFTGELFF.

The gene calls are TRBV19 and TRBJ2-1; 9 bases fit TRBD1. Germline lookup yields CDR1 LNHDA and CDR2 SQIVND (reference sequence). V lost 2 bases and J lost 4; bases outside the gene matches: 6. CDR3 length equals 16 residues. This CDR3 reads CASSIRSGQGYNEQFF. DNA of the CDR3: TGTGCCAGTAGTATAAGATCGGGACAGGGATACAATGAGCAGTTCTTC.

The chain employs TRBV7-9 and TRBJ2-7; weak D call: TRBD1 (5 bases). The germline V and J ends were trimmed by 1 base and 3 bases, with 10 bases remaining between them. The CDR3 consists of 14 residues. Per germline, CDR1 SEHNR and CDR2 FQNEAQ (reference sequence). The CDR3 here is CASSLVSRDYEQYF. DNA for the CDR3: TGTGCCAGCAGCTTAGTCTCCAGGGACTACGAGCAGTACTTC.

The chain links TRBV2 to TRBJ2-3; 7 bases fit TRBD2. Germline CDR1 is SNHLY and CDR2 is FYNNEI. This CDR3 region has 15 residues. After removal of 7 bases from V and 0 bases from J, the junction contained 7 bases not matched to a gene. The CDR3 DNA is TGTGCCAGCACCCGGACTAGTTTTAGCACAGATACGCAGTATTTT. It translates to CASTRTSFSTDTQYF.

The chain uses TRBV5-1 and TRBJ2-1, with 10 bases matching TRBD2. The CDR3 has 16 residues. With 0 bases clipped from V and 8 bases from J, the junction kept 8 bases outside the gene matches. Germline CDR1 reads SGHRS; CDR2 reads YFSETQ. The CDR3 nucleotides are TGCGCCAGCAGCTTGGAGGGCCTAGCGGGAGTCGATGAGCAGTTCTTC. Encoded protein: CASSLEGLAGVDEQFF. Based on the CDR3 plus reference TRBV5-1 and TRBJ2-1, the full variable domain is KAGVTQTPRYLIKTRGQQVTLSCSPISGHRSVSWYQQTPGQGLQFLFEYFSETQRNKGNFPGRFSGRQFSNSRSEMNVSTLELGDSALYLCASSLEGLAGVDEQFFGPGTRLTVL.

This clone was seen once. The V gene is TRBV5-6, the J gene TRBJ1-2; TRBD1 is a possible D gene (5 bases). Germline V CDR1 and CDR2: SGHDT, YYEEEE. The CDR3 covers 15 residues. V gave up 4 bases and J gave up 4 bases, with 17 bases separating them. CDR3 amino acids: CASSRVGEVVYGYTF. The CDR3 region has the DNA TGTGCCAGCAGCCGCGTGGGGGAGGTTGTCTATGGCTACACCTTC.

The chain joins TRBV21-1 to TRBJ2-1; the table assigns TRBD2, which was not confirmed against the DNA. TRBV21-1 is deemed a pseudogene. CDR3 size: 16 residues. The CDR3 region is CASSKERASGTKEQFF. The CDR3, as DNA: TGTGCCAGCAGCAAAGAGCGGGCTAGCGGCACTAAGGAGCAGTTCTTC.

The chain carries TRBV11-2 and TRBJ2-1; TRBD1 agrees at 10 bases. This CDR3 has 15 residues. CDR1 and CDR2 (germline): SGHAT, FQNNGV. Germline trimming cut 5 bases from V and 0 bases from J; bases unmatched to any gene: 1. The CDR3 protein is CASSRDRGSYNEQFF. The CDR3 DNA sequence: TGTGCCAGCAGCCGGGACAGGGGCTCCTACAATGAGCAGTTCTTC.

The chain couples TRBV7-8 to TRBJ2-3, with no clear D. The germline CDR1 and CDR2 sequences are SGHVS and FQNEAQ. V was cut by 5 bases and J by 2 bases, with 20 bases left in between. The CDR3 is 17 amino acids. CDR3 loop: CASSARGSLFSTDTQYF. DNA for the CDR3: TGTGCCAGCAGCGCGCGTGGTAGTCTGTTTTCCACAGATACGCAGTATTTT.

The V and J genes are TRBV9 and TRBJ1-4; 7 bases agree with TRBD1. Germline V gene lookup returns CDR1 SGDLS and CDR2 YYNGEE. The ends lost 5 bases at V and 5 bases at J; junction bases unmatched: 6. The CDR3 totals 14 residues. CDR3 in amino acids: CASSDRVGNEKLFF. Written as DNA, the CDR3 is TGTGCCAGCAGTGACAGGGTGGGGAATGAAAAACTGTTTTTT.

V is TRBV29-1 and J is TRBJ1-3; 7 nucleotides line up with TRBD1. After removal of 3 bases from V and 3 bases from J, the junction contained 5 bases not matched to a gene. CDR1 is SQVTM and CDR2 is ANQGSEA in the germline V gene. The CDR3 length is 14 residues. The CDR3 coding sequence is TGCAGCGTTGACCCCCAGGGGGTTGGAAACACCATATATTTT. Encoded protein: CSVDPQGVGNTIYF. Based on the CDR3 plus reference TRBV29-1 and TRBJ1-3, the full variable domain is SAVISQKPSRDICQRGTSLTIQCQVDSQVTMMFWYRQQPGQSLTLIATANQGSEATYESGFVIDKFPISRPNLTFSTLTVSNMSPEDSSIYLCSVDPQGVGNTIYFGEGSWLTVV.

The CDR3 bases are TGTGCCAGCAGTTTTCGGACAGGGGTCGGAACCGGGGAGCTGTTTTTT. Protein product: CASSFRTGVGTGELFF. This chain connects TRBV28 to TRBJ2-2, with 9 bases that match TRBD1. The germline V gene encodes CDR1 MDHEN and CDR2 SYDVKM. V trimming: 3 bases; J trimming: 5 bases; junction bases outside the gene matches: 7. This CDR3 has 16 amino acids.

V and J are TRBV4-1 and TRBJ2-2, with 10 bases matching TRBD2. V shed 3 bases and J 5 bases; nucleotides not matched to a gene: 6. This CDR3 is 16 amino acids long. Germline CDR1 is MGHRA and CDR2 is YSYEKL. CDR3 sequence: CASSHPRAGGTGELFF. The CDR3 bases are TGCGCCAGCAGCCACCCGAGAGCGGGAGGGACCGGGGAGCTGTTTTTT.

The gene calls are TRBV29-1 and TRBJ2-7; D is perhaps TRBD1 (5 bases). The CDR3 extends over 15 amino acids. Germline assignment: CDR1 SQVTM and CDR2 ANQGSEA. Trimming removed 0 bases from V and 4 bases from J, with 16 bases in between. The CDR3 sequence: CSVEDQGGVEYEQYF. CDR3 nucleotides: TGCAGCGTTGAAGATCAGGGCGGTGTAGAGTACGAGCAGTACTTC.

This clone was seen once. The chain combines TRBV3-1 (or the pseudogene TRBV3-2) with TRBJ1-4; perhaps TRBD1 as D (5 bases). The V and J ends lost 3 bases and 8 bases respectively, with 10 bases between them. The CDR3 covers 13 residues. The germline gives CDR1 LGHDT, CDR2 YNNKEL (reference sequence). In DNA, the CDR3 is TGTGCCAGCAGCCAGTCCGGGGGAGAAAAACTGTTTTTT. Encoded protein: CASSQSGGEKLFF.

The rearrangement joins TRBV6-5 to TRBJ1-6; possibly TRBD1 for D (6 bases). CDR1 MNHEY and CDR2 SVGAGI come from the germline V gene. Trimming stripped 2 bases from V and 6 bases from J, with 11 bases between. CDR3 size: 15 residues. The CDR3 is CASSYTGQFNSPLHF. CDR3 nucleotide sequence: TGTGCCAGCAGTTACACAGGGCAGTTTAATTCACCCCTCCACTTT.

V and J are TRBV5-1 and TRBJ1-6; TRBD1 agrees at 7 bases. Germline CDR1 reads SGHRS; CDR2 reads YFSETQ. The CDR3 has 15 amino acids. The junction had 6 bases not matched to a gene; V was cut back by 4 bases and J by 5 bases. CDR3: CASSHRTGDNSPLHF. Here the CDR3 DNA reads TGCGCCAGCAGCCACCGGACAGGAGATAATTCACCCCTCCACTTT.

V is TRBV6-1 and J is TRBJ1-1; D unresolved. The CDR3 has 16 amino acids. The V and J ends lost 4 bases and 0 bases respectively, with 15 bases between them. The germline CDR1 and CDR2 sequences are MNHNS and SASEGT. The CDR3 loop is CASSARRILMNTEAFF. For the CDR3, the DNA is TGTGCCAGCAGTGCGAGGAGAATCCTGATGAACACTGAAGCTTTCTTT.

This chain joins TRBV21-1 and TRBJ2-7; the table's D call TRBD2 went unverified against the DNA. TRBV21-1 has pseudogene status. The CDR3 runs 17 residues. The CDR3 spells CASPTRGVGVLEYEQYF. The CDR3 DNA reads as TGTGCCAGCCCGACTCGGGGGGTTGGGGTACTTGAATACGAGCAGTACTTC.

This chain joins TRBV18 and TRBJ1-2; 9 bases match TRBD1. V shed 3 bases, J shed 7 bases, and the junction held 3 bases outside the gene matches. CDR3 size: 13 residues. Germline values: CDR1 KGHSH, CDR2 LQKENI. This CDR3 is CASSPGQGPGYTF. The CDR3 DNA sequence: TGTGCCAGCTCACCGGGACAGGGCCCTGGCTACACCTTC. Variable domain in full (rest from reference TRBV18 and TRBJ1-2): NAGVMQNPRHLVRRRGQEARLRCSPMKGHSHVYWYRQLPEEGLKFMVYLQKENIIDESGMPKERFSAEFPKEGPSILRIQQVVRGDSAAYFCASSPGQGPGYTFGSGTRLTVV.

V gene TRBV5-6 combines with J gene TRBJ1-2; D not resolved. The length of the CDR3 is 13 residues. CDR1 is SGHDT, CDR2 YYEEEE, per germline. V shed 0 bases and J shed 5 bases, with 8 bases lying between them. The CDR3 nucleotides read TGTGCCAGCAGCTTGGGGCATATTTATGGCTACACCTTC. Encoded protein: CASSLGHIYGYTF.

The gene calls are TRBV19 and TRBJ1-4, with D possibly matching TRBD1 (6 bases). Germline assignment: CDR1 LNHDA and CDR2 SQIVND (reference sequence). CDR3 length: 14 residues. Trimming removed 4 bases from V and 7 bases from J, with 13 bases in between. The CDR3 loop reads CASSKQGSGEKLFF. The CDR3 DNA is TGTGCCAGTAGTAAACAGGGTTCGGGTGAAAAACTGTTTTTT.

The V gene is TRBV29-1, the J gene TRBJ1-1; 8 nucleotides line up with TRBD1. J was trimmed by 3 bases and V by 3 bases; bases with no gene match: 6. Germline assignment: CDR1 SQVTM and CDR2 ANQGSEA. There are 14 residues in the CDR3. The CDR3 here is CSVDRGHPDTEAFF. CDR3 bases: TGCAGCGTTGACAGGGGGCACCCGGACACTGAAGCTTTCTTT. Full variable domain (outside the CDR3, taken from reference TRBV29-1 and TRBJ1-1): SAVISQKPSRDICQRGTSLTIQCQVDSQVTMMFWYRQQPGQSLTLIATANQGSEATYESGFVIDKFPISRPNLTFSTLTVSNMSPEDSSIYLCSVDRGHPDTEAFFGQGTRLTVV.